Below are 25 T cell receptor beta chains sequenced from a single sample in a study of cytomegalovirus exposure and HLA in healthy donors. PCR involved 60 Vbeta and 13 Jbeta primers. The table came from immunoSEQ multiplex PCR; TCRdb's copy has only in-frame clones and leaves some out. The sample holds 150,000 or so clones, around 75% seen once. The sequencing input was PBMCs. All receptors derive from a man aged 30 to 45 in good health and CMV-seropositive.

This rearrangement joins TRBV7-2 to TRBJ2-7, with a weak D call TRBD1 (5 bases). V lost 3 bases to trimming and J lost 1 base, with 13 bases between them. In germline, CDR1 is SGHTA, CDR2 FQGNSA. The CDR3 sequence is 15 residues long. The CDR3 DNA reads TGTGCCAGCAGCTTTTACCAGGGTACGTCCTACGAGCAGTACTTC. Translating gives CASSFYQGTSYEQYF. The whole variable domain, filled in from reference TRBV7-2 and TRBJ2-7, reads GAGVSQSPSNKVTEKGKDVELRCDPISGHTALYWYRQSLGQGLEFLIYFQGNSAPDKSGLPSDRFSAERTGGSVSTLTIQRTQQEDSAVYLCASSFYQGTSYEQYFGPGTRLTVT.

V and J are TRBV30 and TRBJ2-3; 8 nucleotides align to TRBD2. This CDR3 spans 15 amino acids. The germline CDR1 and CDR2 sequences are GTSNPN and SVGIG (reference sequence). The V gene end was trimmed by 7 bases and the J gene end by 0 bases; junction bases not matched to a gene: 9. Here the CDR3 reads CALRKTSGSTDTQYF. The CDR3 DNA is TGTGCCTTGAGGAAAACTAGCGGTAGCACAGATACGCAGTATTTT.

This chain joins TRBV28 and TRBJ2-7; 7 nucleotides line up with TRBD2. V shed 7 bases and J 6 bases; nucleotides not matched to a gene: 21. The germline V gene encodes CDR1 MDHEN and CDR2 SYDVKM. The CDR3 is 17 amino acids. The CDR3 loop reads CASTLSRDYNPFLEQYF. DNA for the CDR3: TGTGCCAGCACCTTATCCCGGGACTACAATCCTTTTCTCGAGCAGTACTTC.

The chain joins TRBV7-2 to TRBJ1-5; 7 bases match TRBD1. The V and J ends lost 3 bases and 0 bases, in that order; junction bases with no gene match: 5. Germline-derived CDR1 and CDR2 are SGHTA and FQGNSA. This CDR3 has 16 amino acids. The CDR3 nucleotides read TGTGCCAGCAGCTTGTCCGGGACAGATAGCAATCAGCCCCAGCATTTT. Its protein is CASSLSGTDSNQPQHF.

The genes are TRBV27 and TRBJ1-2, with TRBD1 matching over 8 bases. CDR1 and CDR2 (germline): MNHEY, SMNVEV (reference sequence). The J segment lost 4 bases and the V segment lost 4 bases, leaving 8 bases of the junction unmatched. The CDR3 is 15 amino acids. CDR3 protein: CASSSQGAKPYGYTF. CDR3 DNA sequence: TGTGCCAGCAGTTCGCAGGGGGCGAAACCCTATGGCTACACCTTC.

The V gene is TRBV5-1, the J gene TRBJ2-7; 9 positions agree with TRBD1. Germline V gives CDR1 SGHRS, CDR2 YFSETQ. V lost 2 bases and J lost 7; bases outside the gene matches: 10. The CDR3 is 15 residues long. This CDR3 reads CASSLNGQGQREQYF. CDR3 DNA: TGCGCCAGCAGCTTAAATGGACAGGGGCAGAGAGAGCAGTACTTC.

The chain joins TRBV27 to TRBJ2-7; 9 bases align to TRBD1. Germline CDR1 is MNHEY and CDR2 is SMNVEV (reference sequence). With 2 bases clipped from V and 0 bases from J, the junction kept 2 bases outside the gene matches. The CDR3 covers 15 residues. CDR3 amino acids: CASSLGTGSSYEQYF. CDR3 DNA sequence: TGTGCCAGCAGTTTAGGGACAGGGAGCTCCTACGAGCAGTACTTC.

The chain is built from TRBV29-1 and TRBJ2-1; 8 bases fit TRBD2. CDR3 length equals 15 residues. The germline V gene has CDR1 SQVTM and CDR2 ANQGSEA. V shed 4 bases, J shed 4 bases, and the junction held 9 bases outside the gene matches. CDR3 protein: CSVGGSGESYNEQFF. In nucleotides, the CDR3 is TGCAGCGTTGGGGGTAGCGGGGAGTCATACAATGAGCAGTTCTTC.

V gene TRBV5-6 combines with J gene TRBJ2-2; D gene ambiguous. Looked up from germline, CDR1 is SGHDT and CDR2 is YYEEEE. The CDR3 covers 15 residues. V shed 0 bases and J shed 2 bases, with 8 bases lying between them. The CDR3 DNA reads TGTGCCAGCAGCTTGGGACACGCAAACACCGGGGAGCTGTTTTTT. Translated, it gives CASSLGHANTGELFF.

The rearrangement links TRBV5-6 to TRBJ2-1; a possible D gene is TRBD2 (5 bases). Trimming shortened V by 4 bases and J by 5 bases, and 13 bases separated the two germline ends. The V gene's germline CDR1 is SGHDT and CDR2 YYEEEE. The CDR3 totals 14 residues. The CDR3 bases are TGTGCCAGCAGCCACTCGGGATCGAACAATGAGCAGTTCTTC. Translating gives CASSHSGSNNEQFF.

The table lists this clone with a count of one. The chain is built from TRBV21-1 and TRBJ2-5; TRBD1 is the table's D call, not checked against the DNA. TRBV21-1 is annotated as a pseudogene. This CDR3 has 14 amino acids. CDR3 DNA: TGTGCCAGCAGCAAGGGACATACCCAAGAGACCCAGTACTTC. Amino acids: CASSKGHTQETQYF.

The rearrangement uses TRBV27 and TRBJ2-2, with TRBD2 matching 7 bases. The CDR3 loop spans 16 amino acids. Germline V gene lookup returns CDR1 MNHEY and CDR2 SMNVEV (reference sequence). V dropped 2 bases and J dropped 7; count of bases not matched to a gene: 10. CDR3 residues: CASSLGSGFANGELFF. In DNA, the CDR3 is TGTGCCAGCAGTTTAGGTAGCGGGTTTGCGAACGGGGAGCTGTTTTTT.

The chain couples TRBV30 to TRBJ2-7; the match to TRBD1 covers 8 bases. Germline lookup yields CDR1 GTSNPN and CDR2 SVGIG (reference sequence). With 1 base clipped from V and 3 bases from J, the junction kept 2 bases outside the gene matches. This CDR3 contains 13 residues. CDR3 residues: CAWSGQGIYEQYF. CDR3 bases: TGTGCCTGGAGTGGACAGGGGATCTACGAGCAGTACTTC.

This sequence joins TRBV5-4 and TRBJ2-1; the match to TRBD1 covers 8 bases. The CDR3 contains 15 residues. Germline CDR1 is SGHNT and CDR2 is YYREEE (reference sequence). Germline trimming cut 4 bases from V and 6 bases from J; bases unmatched to any gene: 9. The CDR3 DNA sequence: TGTGCCAGCAGCAAGACAGGGGACCCAAGCAATGAGCAGTTCTTC. This translates into CASSKTGDPSNEQFF. The full variable domain, rest sourced from reference TRBV5-4 and TRBJ2-1, is ETGVTQSPTHLIKTRGQQVTLRCSSQSGHNTVSWYQQALGQGPQFIFQYYREEENGRGNFPPRFSGLQFPNYSSELNVNALELDDSALYLCASSKTGDPSNEQFFGPGTRLTVL.

The chain combines TRBV11-3 with TRBJ1-1, with D perhaps TRBD1 (6 bases). The V end lost 4 bases, the J end lost 4 bases, and 7 bases lay between the germline ends. The CDR3 is 12 residues long. The V gene's germline CDR1 is SGHNT and CDR2 YENEEA. CDR3 loop: CASSSQGTEAFF. The CDR3 coding sequence is TGTGCCAGCAGCTCACAGGGCACTGAAGCTTTCTTT.

This rearrangement joins TRBV7-9 to TRBJ2-7, with D uncertain. The CDR3 length is 14 residues. Per germline, CDR1 SEHNR and CDR2 FQNEAQ (reference sequence). V lost 3 bases, J lost 0 bases, and 9 bases lay in between. The CDR3 DNA follows: TGTGCCAGCAGCTTTAAAGAGGCCTCCTACGAGCAGTACTTC. It yields the protein CASSFKEASYEQYF.

The chain employs TRBV5-1 and TRBJ2-5; 7 bases fit TRBD1. V trimming: 4 bases; J trimming: 5 bases; junction bases outside the gene matches: 8. This CDR3 comprises 14 residues. From germline, CDR1 is SGHRS and CDR2 YFSETQ. This CDR3 reads CASSTPDRVETQYF. The DNA of the CDR3 is TGCGCCAGCAGCACTCCCGACAGGGTGGAGACCCAGTACTTC.

The V gene is TRBV27, the J gene TRBJ1-3; D uncertain. Germline CDR1 is MNHEY and CDR2 is SMNVEV (reference sequence). This CDR3 has 13 amino acids. V was cut by 4 bases and J by 4 bases, with 8 bases left in between. The CDR3 DNA reads TGTGCCAGCAGTTATGCGGTAGGAAACACCATATATTTT. Residues: CASSYAVGNTIYF.

V is TRBV6-5 and J is TRBJ1-1; TRBD1 agrees at 7 bases. The CDR3 runs 14 residues. The germline gives CDR1 MNHEY, CDR2 SVGAGI. With V trimmed by 6 bases and J by 4 bases, 8 bases remained unmatched. CDR3 DNA sequence: TGTGCCAGCAGAGACACGACAGGGCCCACTGAAGCTTTCTTT. This gives the protein CASRDTTGPTEAFF.

The chain carries TRBV11-3 and TRBJ1-1; perhaps TRBD1 as D (5 bases). Germline CDR1 and CDR2: SGHNT and YENEEA. This CDR3 has 17 residues. Between the trimmed V and J ends, which lost 0 bases and 2 bases, there was a span of 16 bases. The chain's CDR3 is CASSLETGLHLNTEAFF. The CDR3 nucleotides read TGTGCCAGCAGCTTAGAAACAGGTCTCCACCTTAACACTGAAGCTTTCTTT.

This clone was seen only a few times. Here the CDR3 reads CASSVETSGSTGEQFF. CDR3 DNA sequence: TGTGCCAGCAGCGTTGAGACTAGCGGGAGTACGGGTGAGCAGTTCTTC. The chain is built from TRBV9 and TRBJ2-1, with 12 bases lining up with TRBD2. The CDR3 runs 16 residues. The germline gives CDR1 SGDLS, CDR2 YYNGEE. V shed 2 bases and J 9 bases; nucleotides not matched to a gene: 9.

The chain couples TRBV25-1 to TRBJ1-2, with TRBD1 matching over 9 bases. V lost 5 bases and J lost 1; bases outside the gene matches: 14. This CDR3 is 18 amino acids long. Germline CDR1 reads MGHDK; CDR2 reads SYGVNS. CDR3 amino acids: CASSSNTDRGRGNYGYTF. For the CDR3, the DNA is TGTGCCAGCAGTAGTAATACGGACAGGGGTAGGGGTAACTATGGCTACACCTTC.

This chain uses TRBV27 with TRBJ2-7; 9 nucleotides match TRBD2. The germline gives CDR1 MNHEY, CDR2 SMNVEV (reference sequence). The CDR3 length is 15 residues. Trimming took 1 base from V and 1 from J; bases not matched to a gene: 2. CDR3 protein: CASSLFSGRSYEQYF. CDR3 sequence (DNA): TGTGCCAGCAGTTTATTCAGCGGGAGGTCCTACGAGCAGTACTTC.

The rearrangement uses TRBV7-2 and TRBJ2-3; tentatively, D is TRBD2 (6 bases). This CDR3 region has 16 residues. Germline V gene lookup returns CDR1 SGHTA and CDR2 FQGNSA. The V and J ends lost 6 bases and 0 bases respectively, with 16 bases between them. CDR3: CASRDYARSSTDTQYF. The CDR3 nucleotides are TGTGCCAGCAGGGACTACGCCAGGTCTAGCACAGATACGCAGTATTTT.

The sample holds a few counts of this clone. The J gene is TRBJ1-1, the V gene TRBV30; no definite D call. CDR1 and CDR2 from the germline V gene are GTSNPN and SVGIG (reference sequence). The CDR3 extends over 15 amino acids. Trimming removed 0 bases from V and 4 bases from J, with 15 bases in between. CDR3 nucleotide sequence: TGTGCCTGGAGTGTACTTCGAGGGAGGAGCACTGAAGCTTTCTTT. It specifies CAWSVLRGRSTEAFF.